Here is one T cell receptor beta chain with its context. CDR1 MNHNY and CDR2 SVGAGI come from the germline V gene (reference sequence). This CDR3 has 15 residues. Trimming cost V 6 bases and J 2 bases, with 14 bases left between them. The data stem from a study of blood T cell repertoires in COVID-19. Across the study: Material from acute and convalescent COVID-19 was sourced from the United States, Italy and Spain. The analysed material was cDNA or gDNA that came from T cells, B-cell-depleted T cells, or PBMCs.

Original methodology: Quantification of nucleated cells was approximated via reference gene primer amplification. Sequencing was performed with immunoSEQ multiplex PCR; in TCRdb, only in-frame clones are kept and a portion is missing. The DNA gave D and trimming, while V, J and clone size come from that table. In the table there are roughly 69,000 clones, roughly 80% of which are singletons. The sequence was collected from a human donor in a cohort sampled during active COVID-19. The V and J genes are TRBV6-6 and TRBJ1-3; D possibly corresponds to TRBD1 (6 bases). The sequenced sample consisted of peripheral blood. CDR3 protein: CASRYTGSPGNTIYF. In DNA form, the CDR3 reads TGTGCCAGCAGGTATACAGGGTCTCCTGGAAACACCATATATTTT.